The TCR beta chain under discussion was sequenced for a study of response to subunit inactivated influenza vaccine. CDR1 is SGHNT, CDR2 YYREEE, per germline (reference sequence). V was clipped by 4 bases and J by 6 bases, with 13 bases between them. The CDR3 consists of 13 residues. TCRdb called the RT-PCR reads again in MiXCR, with one record for every CDR3 protein. This table has hundreds of thousands of distinct CDR3 sequences, 12% appearing once. Comments on this clonotype: Antigen: not known.

Study-wide points: Authors suggested few new T cells are recruited by each seasonal influenza vaccination.

This TCR came from a man aged 50 or older who received an inactivated influenza vaccine. V usage is TRBV5-4 and J usage is TRBJ2-5, with no clear D. The source material was PBMCs from blood, sampled on the day of vaccination. CDR3 protein: CASSLTEGQTQYF. DNA for the CDR3: TGTGCCAGCAGCCTTACAGAAGGCCAGACCCAGTACTTC.